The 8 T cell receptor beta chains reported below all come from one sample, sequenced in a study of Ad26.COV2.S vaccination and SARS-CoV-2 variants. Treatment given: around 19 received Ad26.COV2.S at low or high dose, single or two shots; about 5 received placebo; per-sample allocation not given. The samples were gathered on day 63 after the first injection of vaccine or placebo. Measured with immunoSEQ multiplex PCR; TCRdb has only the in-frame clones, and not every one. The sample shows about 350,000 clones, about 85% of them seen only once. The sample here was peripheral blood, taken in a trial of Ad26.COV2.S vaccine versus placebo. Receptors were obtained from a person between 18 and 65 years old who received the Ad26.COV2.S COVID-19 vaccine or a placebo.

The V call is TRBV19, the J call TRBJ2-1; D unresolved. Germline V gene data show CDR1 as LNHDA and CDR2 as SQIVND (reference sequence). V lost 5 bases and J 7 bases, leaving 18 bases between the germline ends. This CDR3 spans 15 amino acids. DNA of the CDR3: TGTGCCAGTAGTCCGCCTCCCGGGCTACGGAATGAGCAGTTCTTC. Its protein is CASSPPPGLRNEQFF.

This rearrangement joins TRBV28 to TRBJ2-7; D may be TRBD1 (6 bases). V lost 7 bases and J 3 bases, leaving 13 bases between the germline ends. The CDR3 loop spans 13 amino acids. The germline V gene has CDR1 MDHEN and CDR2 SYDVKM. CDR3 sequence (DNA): TGTGCCAGCAATCAACAGGGAGACTACGAGCAGTACTTC. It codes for CASNQQGDYEQYF.

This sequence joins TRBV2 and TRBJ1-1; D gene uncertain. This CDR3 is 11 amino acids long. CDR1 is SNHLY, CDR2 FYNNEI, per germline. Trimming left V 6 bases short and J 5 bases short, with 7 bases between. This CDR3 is CASSTLTEAFF. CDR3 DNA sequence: TGTGCCAGCAGCACTTTGACTGAAGCTTTCTTT.

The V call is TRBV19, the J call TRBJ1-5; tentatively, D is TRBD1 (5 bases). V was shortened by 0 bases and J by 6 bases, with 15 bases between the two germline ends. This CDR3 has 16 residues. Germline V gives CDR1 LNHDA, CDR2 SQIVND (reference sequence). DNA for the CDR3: TGTGCCAGTAGTATAGAGGGCAGGGCGGCCAGTCAGCCCCAGCATTTT. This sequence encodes CASSIEGRAASQPQHF.

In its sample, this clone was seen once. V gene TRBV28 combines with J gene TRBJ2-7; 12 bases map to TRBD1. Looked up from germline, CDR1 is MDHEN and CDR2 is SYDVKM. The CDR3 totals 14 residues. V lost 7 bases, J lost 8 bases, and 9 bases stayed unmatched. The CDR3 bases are TGTGCCAGCAAAAACCCGGGACAGGGGGCCAAGCAGTACTTC. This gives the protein CASKNPGQGAKQYF. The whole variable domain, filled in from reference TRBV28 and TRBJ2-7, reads DVKVTQSSRYLVKRTGEKVFLECVQDMDHENMFWYRQDPGLGLRLIYFSYDVKMKEKGDIPEGYSVSREKKERFSLILESASTNQTSMYLCASKNPGQGAKQYFGPGTRLTVT.

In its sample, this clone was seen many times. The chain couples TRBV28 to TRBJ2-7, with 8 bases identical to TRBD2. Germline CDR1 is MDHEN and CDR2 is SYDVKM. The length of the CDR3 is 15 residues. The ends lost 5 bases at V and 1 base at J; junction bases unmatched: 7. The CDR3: CASSSSGTRSYEQYF. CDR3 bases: TGTGCCAGCAGTAGTAGCGGGACGAGGTCCTACGAGCAGTACTTC. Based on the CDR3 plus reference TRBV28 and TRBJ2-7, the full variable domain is DVKVTQSSRYLVKRTGEKVFLECVQDMDHENMFWYRQDPGLGLRLIYFSYDVKMKEKGDIPEGYSVSREKKERFSLILESASTNQTSMYLCASSSSGTRSYEQYFGPGTRLTVT.

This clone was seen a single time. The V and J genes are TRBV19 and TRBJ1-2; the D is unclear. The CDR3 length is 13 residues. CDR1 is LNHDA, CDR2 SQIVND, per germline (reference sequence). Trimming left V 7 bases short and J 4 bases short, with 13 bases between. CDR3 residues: CASTPPESYGYTF. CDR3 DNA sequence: TGTGCCAGTACACCCCCCGAGAGCTATGGCTACACCTTC.

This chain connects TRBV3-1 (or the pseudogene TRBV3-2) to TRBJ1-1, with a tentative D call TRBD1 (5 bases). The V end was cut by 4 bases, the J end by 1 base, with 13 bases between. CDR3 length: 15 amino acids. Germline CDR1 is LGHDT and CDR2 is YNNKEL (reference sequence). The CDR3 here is CASSLLTGSNTEAFF. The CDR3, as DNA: TGTGCCAGCAGCCTACTAACAGGATCGAACACTGAAGCTTTCTTT.